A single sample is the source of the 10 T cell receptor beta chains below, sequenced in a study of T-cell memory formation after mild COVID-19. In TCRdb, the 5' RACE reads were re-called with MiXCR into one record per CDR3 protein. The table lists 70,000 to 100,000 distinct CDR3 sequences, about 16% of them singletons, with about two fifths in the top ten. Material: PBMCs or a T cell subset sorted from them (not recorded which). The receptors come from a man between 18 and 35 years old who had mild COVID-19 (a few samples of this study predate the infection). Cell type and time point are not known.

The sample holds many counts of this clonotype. CDR3 amino acids: CASSRTGGNTGELFF. For the CDR3, the DNA is TGTGCCAGCAGCCGAACAGGGGGGAACACCGGGGAGCTGTTTTTT. V gene TRBV6-5 combines with J gene TRBJ2-2, with 8 bases aligning to TRBD1. Germline V CDR1 and CDR2: MNHEY, SVGAGI. This CDR3 spans 15 amino acids. V lost 6 bases, J lost 1 base, and 4 bases stayed unmatched.

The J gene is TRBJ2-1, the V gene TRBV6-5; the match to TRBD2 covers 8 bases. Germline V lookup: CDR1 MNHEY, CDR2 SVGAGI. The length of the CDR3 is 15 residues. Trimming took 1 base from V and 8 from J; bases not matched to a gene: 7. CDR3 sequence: CASSYLGLDDDEQFF. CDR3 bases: TGTGCCAGCAGTTACTTGGGACTAGATGACGATGAGCAGTTCTTC.

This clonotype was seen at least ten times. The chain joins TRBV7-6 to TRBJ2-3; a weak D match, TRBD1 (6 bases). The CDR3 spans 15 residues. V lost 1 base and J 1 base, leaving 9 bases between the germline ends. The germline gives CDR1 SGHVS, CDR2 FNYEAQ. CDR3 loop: CASSLGRTGTDTQYF. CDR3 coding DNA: TGTGCCAGCAGCTTAGGTAGGACAGGCACAGATACGCAGTATTTT.

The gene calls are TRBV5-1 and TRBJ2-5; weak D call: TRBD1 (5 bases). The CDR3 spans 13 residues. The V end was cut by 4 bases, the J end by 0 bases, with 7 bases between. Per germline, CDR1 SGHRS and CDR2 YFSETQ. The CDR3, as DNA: TGCGCCAGCAGCCCGACAGACCAAGAGACCCAGTACTTC. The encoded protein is CASSPTDQETQYF. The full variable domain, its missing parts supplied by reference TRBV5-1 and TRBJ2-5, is KAGVTQTPRYLIKTRGQQVTLSCSPISGHRSVSWYQQTPGQGLQFLFEYFSETQRNKGNFPGRFSGRQFSNSRSEMNVSTLELGDSALYLCASSPTDQETQYFGPGTRLLVL.

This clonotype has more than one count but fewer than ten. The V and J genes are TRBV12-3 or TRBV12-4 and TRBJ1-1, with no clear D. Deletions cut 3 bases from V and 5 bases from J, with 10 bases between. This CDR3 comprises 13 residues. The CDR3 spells CASSLGMRTEAFF. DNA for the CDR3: TGTGCCAGCAGTTTGGGCATGAGGACTGAAGCTTTCTTT.

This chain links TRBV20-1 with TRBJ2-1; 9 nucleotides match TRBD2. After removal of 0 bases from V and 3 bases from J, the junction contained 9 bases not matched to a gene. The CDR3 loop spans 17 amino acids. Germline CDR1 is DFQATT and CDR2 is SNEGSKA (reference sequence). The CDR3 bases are TGCAGTGCTAGAGATCCGGCGGGGGGGCGTTTCTACAATGAGCAGTTCTTC. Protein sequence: CSARDPAGGRFYNEQFF.

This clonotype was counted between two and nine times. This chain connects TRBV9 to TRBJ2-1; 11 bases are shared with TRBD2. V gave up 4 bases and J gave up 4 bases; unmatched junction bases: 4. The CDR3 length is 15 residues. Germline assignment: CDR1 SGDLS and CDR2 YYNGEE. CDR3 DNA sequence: TGTGCCAGCAGCCTCGGACTAGCGGGTTACAATGAGCAGTTCTTC. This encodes CASSLGLAGYNEQFF.

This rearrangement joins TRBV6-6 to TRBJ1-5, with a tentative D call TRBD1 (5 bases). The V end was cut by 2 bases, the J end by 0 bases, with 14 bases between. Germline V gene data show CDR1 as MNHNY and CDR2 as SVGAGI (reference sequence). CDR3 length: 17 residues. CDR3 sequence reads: CASSYGSQEYSNQPQHF. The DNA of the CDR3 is TGTGCCAGCAGTTACGGGTCACAGGAGTATAGCAATCAGCCCCAGCATTTT.

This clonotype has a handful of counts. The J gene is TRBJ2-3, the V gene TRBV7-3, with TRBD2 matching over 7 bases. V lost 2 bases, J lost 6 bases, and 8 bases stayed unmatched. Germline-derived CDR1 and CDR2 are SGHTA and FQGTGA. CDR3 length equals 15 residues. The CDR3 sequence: CASSLEGRGVDTQYF. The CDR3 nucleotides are TGTGCCAGCAGCTTAGAGGGACGGGGGGTTGATACGCAGTATTTT.

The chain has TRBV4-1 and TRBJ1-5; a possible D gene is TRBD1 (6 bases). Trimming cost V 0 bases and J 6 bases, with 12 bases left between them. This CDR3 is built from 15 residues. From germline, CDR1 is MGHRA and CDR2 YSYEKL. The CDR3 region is CASSQDITGFQPQHF. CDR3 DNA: TGCGCCAGCAGCCAAGACATCACAGGGTTTCAGCCCCAGCATTTT.